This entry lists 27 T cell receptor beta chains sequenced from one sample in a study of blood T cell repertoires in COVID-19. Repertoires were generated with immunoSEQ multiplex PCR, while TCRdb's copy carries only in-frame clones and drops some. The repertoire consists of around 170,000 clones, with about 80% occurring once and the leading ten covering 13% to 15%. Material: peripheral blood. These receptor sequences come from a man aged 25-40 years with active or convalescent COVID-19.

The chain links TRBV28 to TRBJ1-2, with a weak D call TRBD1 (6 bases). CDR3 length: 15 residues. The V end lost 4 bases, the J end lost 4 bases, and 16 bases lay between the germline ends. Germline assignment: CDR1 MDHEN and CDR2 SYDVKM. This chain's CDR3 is CASSSWDTKSYGYTF. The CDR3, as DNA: TGTGCCAGCAGTTCTTGGGACACGAAGAGCTATGGCTACACCTTC.

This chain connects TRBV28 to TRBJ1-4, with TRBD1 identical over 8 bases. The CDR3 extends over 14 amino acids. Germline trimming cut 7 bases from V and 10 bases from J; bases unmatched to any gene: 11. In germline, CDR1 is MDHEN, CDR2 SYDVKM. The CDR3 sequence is CASTTGGPKGKLFF. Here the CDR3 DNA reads TGTGCCAGCACCACAGGGGGTCCTAAAGGAAAACTGTTTTTT.

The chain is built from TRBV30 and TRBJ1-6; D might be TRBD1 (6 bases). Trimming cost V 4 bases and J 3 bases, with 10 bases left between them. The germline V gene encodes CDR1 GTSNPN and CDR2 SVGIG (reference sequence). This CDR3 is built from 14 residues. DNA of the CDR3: TGTGCCTGGAAGGCAGGGGTCTATAATTCACCCCTCCACTTT. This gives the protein CAWKAGVYNSPLHF.

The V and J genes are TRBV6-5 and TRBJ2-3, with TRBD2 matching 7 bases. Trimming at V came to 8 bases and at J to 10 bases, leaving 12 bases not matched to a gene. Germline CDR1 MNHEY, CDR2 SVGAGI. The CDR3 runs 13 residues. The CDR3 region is CASGNGGGFAQYF. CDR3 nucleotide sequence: TGTGCCAGCGGCAATGGGGGGGGGTTCGCGCAGTATTTT.

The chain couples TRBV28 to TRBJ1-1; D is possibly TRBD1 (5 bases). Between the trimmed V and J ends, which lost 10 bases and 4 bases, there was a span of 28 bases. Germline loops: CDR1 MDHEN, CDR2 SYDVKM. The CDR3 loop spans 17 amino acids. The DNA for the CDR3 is TGTGCCATCGACGCCTCGGGCCGTGGGGCCATGAGCACTGAAGCTTTCTTT. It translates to CAIDASGRGAMSTEAFF.

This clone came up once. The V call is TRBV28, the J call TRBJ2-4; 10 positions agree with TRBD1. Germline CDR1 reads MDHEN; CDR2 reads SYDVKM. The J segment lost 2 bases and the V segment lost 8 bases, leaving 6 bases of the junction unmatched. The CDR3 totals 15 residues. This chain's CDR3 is CASSRQGATKNIQYF. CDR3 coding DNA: TGTGCCAGCTCTAGACAGGGGGCAACCAAAAACATTCAGTACTTC.

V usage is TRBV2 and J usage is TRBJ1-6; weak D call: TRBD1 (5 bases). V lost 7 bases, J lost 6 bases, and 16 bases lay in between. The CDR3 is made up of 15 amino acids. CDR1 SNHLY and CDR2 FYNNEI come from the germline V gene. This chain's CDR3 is CASTPGGSGNSPLHF. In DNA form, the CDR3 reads TGTGCCAGCACCCCTGGGGGGTCGGGTAATTCACCCCTCCACTTT.

The CDR3 spells CASSQNTEAFF. The CDR3 coding sequence is TGTGCCAGCAGTCAGAACACTGAAGCTTTCTTT. The chain is built from TRBV28 and TRBJ1-1, with D hard to call. Germline loops: CDR1 MDHEN, CDR2 SYDVKM. Trimming removed 5 bases at V and 1 base at J, with 2 bases between. The CDR3 runs to 11 residues.

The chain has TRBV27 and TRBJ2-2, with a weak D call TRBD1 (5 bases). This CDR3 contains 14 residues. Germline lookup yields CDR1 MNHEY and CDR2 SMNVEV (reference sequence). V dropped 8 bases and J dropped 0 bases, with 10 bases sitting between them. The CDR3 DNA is TGTGCCAGCGGTTGGGGCCCGAACACCGGGGAGCTGTTTTTT. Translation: CASGWGPNTGELFF.

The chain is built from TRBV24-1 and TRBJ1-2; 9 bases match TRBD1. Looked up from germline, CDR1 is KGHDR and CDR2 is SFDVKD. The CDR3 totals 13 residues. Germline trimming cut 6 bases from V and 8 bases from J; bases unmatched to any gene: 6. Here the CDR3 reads CATSRTGGTGYTF. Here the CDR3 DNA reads TGTGCCACCAGTAGAACAGGGGGCACCGGCTACACCTTC.

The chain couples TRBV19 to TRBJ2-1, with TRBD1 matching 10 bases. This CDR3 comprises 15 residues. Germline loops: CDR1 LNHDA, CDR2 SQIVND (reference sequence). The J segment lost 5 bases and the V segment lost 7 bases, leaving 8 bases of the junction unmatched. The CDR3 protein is CASTPRTGGNNEQFF. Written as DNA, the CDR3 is TGTGCCAGTACCCCCCGGACAGGGGGTAACAATGAGCAGTTCTTC.

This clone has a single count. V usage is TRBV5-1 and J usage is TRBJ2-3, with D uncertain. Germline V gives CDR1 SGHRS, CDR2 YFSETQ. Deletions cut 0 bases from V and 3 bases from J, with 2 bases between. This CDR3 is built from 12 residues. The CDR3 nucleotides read TGCGCCAGCAGCTTGGCAACAGATACGCAGTATTTT. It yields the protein CASSLATDTQYF.

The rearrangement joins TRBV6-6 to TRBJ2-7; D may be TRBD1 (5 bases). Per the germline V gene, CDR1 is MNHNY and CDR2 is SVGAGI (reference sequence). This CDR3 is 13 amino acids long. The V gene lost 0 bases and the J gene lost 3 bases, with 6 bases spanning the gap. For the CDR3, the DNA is TGTGCCAGCAGTTACTCGACAGTCTACGAGCAGTACTTC. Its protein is CASSYSTVYEQYF.

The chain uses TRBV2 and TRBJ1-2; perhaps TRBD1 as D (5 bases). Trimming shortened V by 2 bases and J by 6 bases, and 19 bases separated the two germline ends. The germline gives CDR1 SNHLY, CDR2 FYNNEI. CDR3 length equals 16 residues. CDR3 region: CASSENWQGSRNGYTF. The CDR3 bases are TGTGCCAGCAGTGAAAACTGGCAGGGTAGTAGAAATGGCTACACCTTC.

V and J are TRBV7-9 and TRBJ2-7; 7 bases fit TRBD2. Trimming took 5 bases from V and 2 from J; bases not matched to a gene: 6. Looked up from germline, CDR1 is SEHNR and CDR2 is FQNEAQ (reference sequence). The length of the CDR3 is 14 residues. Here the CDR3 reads CASSQTSTPYEQYF. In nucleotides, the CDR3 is TGTGCCAGCAGCCAGACTAGCACCCCCTACGAGCAGTACTTC. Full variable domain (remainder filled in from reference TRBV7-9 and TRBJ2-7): DTGVSQNPRHKITKRGQNVTFRCDPISEHNRLYWYRQTLGQGPEFLTYFQNEAQLEKSRLLSDRFSAERPKGSFSTLEIQRTEQGDSAMYLCASSQTSTPYEQYFGPGTRLTVT.

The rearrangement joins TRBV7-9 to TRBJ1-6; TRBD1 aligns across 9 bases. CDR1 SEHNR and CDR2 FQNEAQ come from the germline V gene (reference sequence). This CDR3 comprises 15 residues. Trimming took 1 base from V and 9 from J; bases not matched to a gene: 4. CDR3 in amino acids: CASSLDTGGGSPLHF. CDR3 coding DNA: TGTGCCAGCAGCTTAGATACAGGGGGCGGTTCACCCCTCCACTTT.

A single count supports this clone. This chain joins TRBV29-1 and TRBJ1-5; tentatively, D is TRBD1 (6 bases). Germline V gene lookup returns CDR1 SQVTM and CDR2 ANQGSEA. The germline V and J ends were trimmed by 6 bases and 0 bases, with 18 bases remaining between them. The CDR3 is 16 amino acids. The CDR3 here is CSVGPQGSHSNQPQHF. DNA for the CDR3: TGCAGCGTGGGGCCTCAGGGGAGCCATAGCAATCAGCCCCAGCATTTT.

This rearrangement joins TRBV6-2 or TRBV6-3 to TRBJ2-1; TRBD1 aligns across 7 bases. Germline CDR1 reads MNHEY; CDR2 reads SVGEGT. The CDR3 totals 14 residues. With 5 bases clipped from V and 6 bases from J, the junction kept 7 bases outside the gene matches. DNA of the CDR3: TGTGCCAGCAGTCAACGACAGGGCCCCAATGAGCAGTTCTTC. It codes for CASSQRQGPNEQFF.

CDR3 in DNA: TGTGCCTGTCAAAGGGGCAGGGGCGCGGCTTTCTTT. This codes for CACQRGRGAAFF. The gene calls are TRBV30 and TRBJ1-1, with a tentative D call TRBD1 (6 bases). CDR1 and CDR2 from the germline V gene are GTSNPN and SVGIG (reference sequence). V was cut by 6 bases and J by 11 bases, with 19 bases left in between. The CDR3 totals 12 residues.

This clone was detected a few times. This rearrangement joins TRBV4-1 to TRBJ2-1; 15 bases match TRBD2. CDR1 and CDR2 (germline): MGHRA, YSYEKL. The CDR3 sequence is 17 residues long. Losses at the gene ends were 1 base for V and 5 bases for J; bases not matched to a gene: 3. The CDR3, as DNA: TGCGCCAGCAGCCAAGGGACTAGCGGGAGGGTAAACAATGAGCAGTTCTTC. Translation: CASSQGTSGRVNNEQFF.

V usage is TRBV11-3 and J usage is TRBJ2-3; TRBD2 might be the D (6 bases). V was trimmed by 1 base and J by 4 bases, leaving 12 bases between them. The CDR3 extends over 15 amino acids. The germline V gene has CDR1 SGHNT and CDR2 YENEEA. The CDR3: CASSLGQTGADTQYF. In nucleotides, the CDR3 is TGTGCCAGCAGCTTAGGACAGACGGGGGCAGATACGCAGTATTTT.

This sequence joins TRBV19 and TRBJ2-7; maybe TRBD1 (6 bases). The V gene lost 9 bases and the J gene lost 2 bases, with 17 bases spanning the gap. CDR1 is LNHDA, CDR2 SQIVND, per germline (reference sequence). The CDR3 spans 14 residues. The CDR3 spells CARARRDTTYEQYV. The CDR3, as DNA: TGTGCCAGAGCCCGCCGGGACACCACCTACGAGCAGTACGTC.

In DNA, the CDR3 is TGTGCCAGCAGTTCTGGACTAGCGGGGGGGCTGGGAGATACGCAGTATTTT. It is translated as CASSSGLAGGLGDTQYF. The chain is built from TRBV28 and TRBJ2-3; TRBD2 matches at 15 bases. V trimming: 4 bases; J trimming: 5 bases; junction bases outside the gene matches: 7. CDR1 MDHEN and CDR2 SYDVKM come from the germline V gene. The CDR3 sequence is 17 residues long.

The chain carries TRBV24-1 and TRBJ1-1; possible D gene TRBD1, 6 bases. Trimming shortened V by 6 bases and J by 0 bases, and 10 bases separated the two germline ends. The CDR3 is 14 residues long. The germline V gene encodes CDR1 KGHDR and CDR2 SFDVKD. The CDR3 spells CATSQGGVNTEAFF. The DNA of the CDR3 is TGTGCCACCAGTCAAGGGGGAGTGAACACTGAAGCTTTCTTT.

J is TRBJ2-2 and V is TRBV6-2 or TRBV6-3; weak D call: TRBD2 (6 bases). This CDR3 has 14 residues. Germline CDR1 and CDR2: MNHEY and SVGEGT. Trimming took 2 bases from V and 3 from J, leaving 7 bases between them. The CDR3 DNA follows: TGTGCCAGCAGTTACACGGGAGACACCGGGGAGCTGTTTTTT. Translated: CASSYTGDTGELFF.

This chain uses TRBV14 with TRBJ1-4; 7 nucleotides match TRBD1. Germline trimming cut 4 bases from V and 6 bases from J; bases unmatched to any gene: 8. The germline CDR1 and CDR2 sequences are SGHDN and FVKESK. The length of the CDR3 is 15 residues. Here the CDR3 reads CASSPLTGPDEKLFF. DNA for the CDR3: TGTGCCAGCAGCCCCCTGACAGGGCCGGATGAAAAACTGTTTTTT.

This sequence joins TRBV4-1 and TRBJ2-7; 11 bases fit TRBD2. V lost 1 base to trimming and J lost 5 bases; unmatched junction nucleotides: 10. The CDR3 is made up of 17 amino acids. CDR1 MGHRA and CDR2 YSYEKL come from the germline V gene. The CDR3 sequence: CASSQVIAGGRQDEQYF. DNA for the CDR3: TGCGCCAGCAGCCAAGTCATAGCGGGAGGGCGTCAAGACGAGCAGTACTTC.